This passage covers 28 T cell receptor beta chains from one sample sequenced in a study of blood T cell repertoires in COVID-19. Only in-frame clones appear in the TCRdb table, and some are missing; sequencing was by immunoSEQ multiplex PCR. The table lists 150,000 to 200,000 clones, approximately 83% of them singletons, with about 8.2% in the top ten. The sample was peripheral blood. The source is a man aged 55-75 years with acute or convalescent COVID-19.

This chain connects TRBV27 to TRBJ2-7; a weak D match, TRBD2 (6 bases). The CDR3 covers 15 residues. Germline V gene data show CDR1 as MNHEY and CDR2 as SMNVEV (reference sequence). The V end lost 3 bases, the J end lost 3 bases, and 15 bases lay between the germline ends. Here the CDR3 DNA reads TGTGCCAGCAGTTTCGGGGGTTCCCTTTACTACGAGCAGTACTTC. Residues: CASSFGGSLYYEQYF.

The CDR3 spells CASTLNGFGGGEQYF. CDR3 in DNA: TGTGCCAGCACCCTGAACGGGTTTGGGGGCGGCGAGCAGTACTTC. This sequence joins TRBV11-2 and TRBJ2-7; perhaps TRBD1 as D (6 bases). The germline V and J ends were trimmed by 7 bases and 6 bases, with 22 bases remaining between them. Germline CDR1 and CDR2: SGHAT and FQNNGV. The CDR3 has 15 amino acids.

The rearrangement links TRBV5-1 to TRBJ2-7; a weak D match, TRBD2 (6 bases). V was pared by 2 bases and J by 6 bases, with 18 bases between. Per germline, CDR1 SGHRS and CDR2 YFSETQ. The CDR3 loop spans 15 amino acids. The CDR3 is CASSFLAGSGGEQYF. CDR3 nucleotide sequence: TGCGCCAGCAGCTTTCTGGCGGGGTCTGGAGGCGAGCAGTACTTC.

CDR3 loop: CASSPGLSTDTQYF. The DNA of the CDR3 is TGTGCCAGCAGCCCGGGACTAAGCACAGATACGCAGTATTTT. This chain uses TRBV11-2 with TRBJ2-3; the match to TRBD2 covers 7 bases. CDR3 length equals 14 residues. The ends lost 5 bases at V and 0 bases at J; junction bases unmatched: 2. Germline V lookup: CDR1 SGHAT, CDR2 FQNNGV.

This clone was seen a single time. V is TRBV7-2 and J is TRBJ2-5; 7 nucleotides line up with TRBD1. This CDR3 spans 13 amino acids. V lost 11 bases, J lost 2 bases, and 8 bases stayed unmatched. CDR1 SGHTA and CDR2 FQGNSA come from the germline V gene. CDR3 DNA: TGTGCCTCAGCAGGGGGTTCGCAAGAGACCCAGTACTTC. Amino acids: CASAGGSQETQYF.

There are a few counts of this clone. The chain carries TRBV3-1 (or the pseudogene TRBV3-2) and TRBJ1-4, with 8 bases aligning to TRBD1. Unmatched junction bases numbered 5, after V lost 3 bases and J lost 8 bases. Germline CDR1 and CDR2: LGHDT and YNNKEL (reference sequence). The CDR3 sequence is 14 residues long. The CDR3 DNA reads TGTGCCAGCAGCCACAGGGGGCAGTTAGAAAAACTGTTTTTT. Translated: CASSHRGQLEKLFF.

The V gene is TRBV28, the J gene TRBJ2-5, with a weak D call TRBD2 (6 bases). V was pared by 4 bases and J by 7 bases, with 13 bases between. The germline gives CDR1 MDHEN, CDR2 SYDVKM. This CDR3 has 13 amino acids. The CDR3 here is CASSWDSWGTQYF. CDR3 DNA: TGTGCCAGCAGTTGGGACTCTTGGGGGACCCAGTACTTC.

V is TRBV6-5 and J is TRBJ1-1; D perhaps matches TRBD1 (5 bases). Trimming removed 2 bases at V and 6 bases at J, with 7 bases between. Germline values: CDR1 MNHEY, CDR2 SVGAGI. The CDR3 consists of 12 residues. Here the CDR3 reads CASSYGGAEAFF. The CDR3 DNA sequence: TGTGCCAGCAGTTACGGAGGGGCTGAAGCTTTCTTT.

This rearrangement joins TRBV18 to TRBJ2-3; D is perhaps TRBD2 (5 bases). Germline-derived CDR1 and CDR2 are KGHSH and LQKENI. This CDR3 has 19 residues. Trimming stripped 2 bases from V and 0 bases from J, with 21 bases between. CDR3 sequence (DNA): TGTGCCAGCTCACCAAAAGAGCCCTCGGCGGACTCTAGCACAGATACGCAGTATTTT. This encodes CASSPKEPSADSSTDTQYF.

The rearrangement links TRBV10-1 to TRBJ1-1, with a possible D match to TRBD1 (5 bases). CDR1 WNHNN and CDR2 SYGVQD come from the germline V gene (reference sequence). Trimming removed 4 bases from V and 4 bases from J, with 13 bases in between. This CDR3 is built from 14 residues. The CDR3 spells CASSARRQSTEAFF. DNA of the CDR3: TGCGCCAGCAGTGCCCGAAGACAGAGCACTGAAGCTTTCTTT.

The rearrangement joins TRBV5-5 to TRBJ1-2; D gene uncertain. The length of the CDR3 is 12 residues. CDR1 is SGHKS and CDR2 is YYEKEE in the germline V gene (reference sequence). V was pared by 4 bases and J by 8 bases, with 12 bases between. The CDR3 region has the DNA TGTGCCAGCAGCGACTCGTTGAGGGGCTACACCTTC. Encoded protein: CASSDSLRGYTF.

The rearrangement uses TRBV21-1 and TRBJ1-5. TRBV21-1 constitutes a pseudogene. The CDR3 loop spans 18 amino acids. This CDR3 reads CASSKEWGRGVDNQPQHF. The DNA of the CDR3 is TGTGCCAGCAGCAAAGAATGGGGTCGGGGAGTAGACAATCAGCCCCAGCATTTT.

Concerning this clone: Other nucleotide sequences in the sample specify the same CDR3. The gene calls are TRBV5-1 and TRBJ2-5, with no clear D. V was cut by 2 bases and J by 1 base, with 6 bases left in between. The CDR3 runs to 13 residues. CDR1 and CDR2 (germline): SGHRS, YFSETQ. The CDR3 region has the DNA TGCGCCAGCAGCTTAACACCCCAAGAGACCCAGTACTTC. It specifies CASSLTPQETQYF.

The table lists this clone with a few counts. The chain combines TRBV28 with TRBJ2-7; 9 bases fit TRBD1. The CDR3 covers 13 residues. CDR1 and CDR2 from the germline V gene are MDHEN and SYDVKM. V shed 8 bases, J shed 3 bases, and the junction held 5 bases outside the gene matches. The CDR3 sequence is CASRGQGGYEQYF. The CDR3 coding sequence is TGTGCCAGCCGGGGACAGGGAGGCTACGAGCAGTACTTC. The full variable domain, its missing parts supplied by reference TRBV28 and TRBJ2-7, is DVKVTQSSRYLVKRTGEKVFLECVQDMDHENMFWYRQDPGLGLRLIYFSYDVKMKEKGDIPEGYSVSREKKERFSLILESASTNQTSMYLCASRGQGGYEQYFGPGTRLTVT.

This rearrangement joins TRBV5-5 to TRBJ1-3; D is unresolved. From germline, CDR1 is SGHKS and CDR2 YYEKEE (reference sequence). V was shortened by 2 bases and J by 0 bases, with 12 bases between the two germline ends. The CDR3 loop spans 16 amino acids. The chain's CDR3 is CASSFNPVISGNTIYF. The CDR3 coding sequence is TGTGCCAGCAGCTTTAATCCAGTGATCTCTGGAAACACCATATATTTT.

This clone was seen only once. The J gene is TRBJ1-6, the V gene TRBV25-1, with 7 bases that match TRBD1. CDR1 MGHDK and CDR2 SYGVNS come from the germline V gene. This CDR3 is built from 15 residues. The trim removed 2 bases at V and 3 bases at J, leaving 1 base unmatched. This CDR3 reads CASSEQGGYNSPLHF. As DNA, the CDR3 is TGTGCCAGCAGTGAACAGGGGGGCTATAATTCACCCCTCCACTTT.

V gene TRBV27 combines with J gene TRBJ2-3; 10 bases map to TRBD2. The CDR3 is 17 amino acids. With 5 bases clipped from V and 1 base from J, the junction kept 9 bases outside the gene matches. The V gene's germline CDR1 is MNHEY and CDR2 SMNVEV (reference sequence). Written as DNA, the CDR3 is TGTGCCAGCAGTCCACGGGCTAGCGGGAGACGCACAGATACGCAGTATTTT. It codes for CASSPRASGRRTDTQYF.

In DNA, the CDR3 is TGTGCCAGCAGCTCCCAGCGCAATTCACCCCTCCACTTT. It specifies CASSSQRNSPLHF. V is TRBV7-2 and J is TRBJ1-6; no firm D call. V dropped 4 bases and J dropped 7 bases, with 8 bases sitting between them. Per germline, CDR1 SGHTA and CDR2 FQGNSA. This CDR3 region has 13 residues.

The CDR3 bases are TGTGCCAGCAGCCTTGCTTCGAGGGGAGGCGAAAAACTGTTTTTT. It is translated as CASSLASRGGEKLFF. V and J are TRBV28 and TRBJ1-4; possibly TRBD1 for D (5 bases). This CDR3 is 15 amino acids long. V lost 6 bases and J lost 8, with 19 bases in between. Germline lookup yields CDR1 MDHEN and CDR2 SYDVKM.

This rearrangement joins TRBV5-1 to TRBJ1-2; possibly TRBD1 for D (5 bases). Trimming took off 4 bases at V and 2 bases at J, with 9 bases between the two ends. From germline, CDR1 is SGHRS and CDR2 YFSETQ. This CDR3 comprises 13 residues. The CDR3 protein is CASSRDFNYGYTF. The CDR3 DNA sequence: TGCGCCAGCAGCCGGGACTTCAACTATGGCTACACCTTC.

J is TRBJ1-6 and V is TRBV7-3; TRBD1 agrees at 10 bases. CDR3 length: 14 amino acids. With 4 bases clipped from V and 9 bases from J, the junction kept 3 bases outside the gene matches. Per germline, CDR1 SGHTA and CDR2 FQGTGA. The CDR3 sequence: CASSSRDRGSPLHF. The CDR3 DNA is TGTGCCAGCAGCTCCCGGGACAGGGGTTCACCCCTCCACTTT. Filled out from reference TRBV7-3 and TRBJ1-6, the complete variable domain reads GAGVSQTPSNKVTEKGKYVELRCDPISGHTALYWYRQSLGQGPEFLIYFQGTGAADDSGLPNDRFFAVRPEGSVSTLKIQRTERGDSAVYLCASSSRDRGSPLHFGNGTRLTVT.

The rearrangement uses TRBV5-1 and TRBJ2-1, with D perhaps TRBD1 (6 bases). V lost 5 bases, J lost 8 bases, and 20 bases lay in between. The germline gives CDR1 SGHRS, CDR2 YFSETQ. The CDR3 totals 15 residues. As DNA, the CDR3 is TGCGCCAGCAGAGCTACAGGGAACCCTAGAGATGAGCAGTTCTTC. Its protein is CASRATGNPRDEQFF. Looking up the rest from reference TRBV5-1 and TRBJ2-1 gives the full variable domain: KAGVTQTPRYLIKTRGQQVTLSCSPISGHRSVSWYQQTPGQGLQFLFEYFSETQRNKGNFPGRFSGRQFSNSRSEMNVSTLELGDSALYLCASRATGNPRDEQFFGPGTRLTVL.

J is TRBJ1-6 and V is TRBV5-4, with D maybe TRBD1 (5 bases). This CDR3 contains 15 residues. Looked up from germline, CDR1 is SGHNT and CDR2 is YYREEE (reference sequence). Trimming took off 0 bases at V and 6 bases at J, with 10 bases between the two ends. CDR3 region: CASSLVGQGNSPLHF. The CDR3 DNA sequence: TGTGCCAGCAGCTTGGTAGGGCAGGGTAATTCACCCCTCCACTTT.

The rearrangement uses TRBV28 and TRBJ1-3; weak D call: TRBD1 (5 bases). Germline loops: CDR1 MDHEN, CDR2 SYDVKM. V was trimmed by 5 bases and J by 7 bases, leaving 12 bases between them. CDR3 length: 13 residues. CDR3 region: CASSPPGGNTIYF. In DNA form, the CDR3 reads TGTGCCAGCAGTCCACCCGGGGGTAACACCATATATTTT.

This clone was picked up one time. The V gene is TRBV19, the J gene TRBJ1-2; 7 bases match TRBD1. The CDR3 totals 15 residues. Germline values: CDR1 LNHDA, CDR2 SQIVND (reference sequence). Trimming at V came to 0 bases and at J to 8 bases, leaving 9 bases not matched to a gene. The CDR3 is CASSIDGTALKGYTF. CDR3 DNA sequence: TGTGCCAGTAGTATAGATGGGACAGCTCTGAAGGGCTACACCTTC.

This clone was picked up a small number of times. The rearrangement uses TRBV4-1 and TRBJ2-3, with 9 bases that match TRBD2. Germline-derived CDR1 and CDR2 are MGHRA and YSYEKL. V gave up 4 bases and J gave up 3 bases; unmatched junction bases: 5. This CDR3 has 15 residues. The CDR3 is CASSPVAGGTDTQYF. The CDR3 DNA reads TGCGCCAGCAGCCCCGTTGCGGGAGGGACAGATACGCAGTATTTT.

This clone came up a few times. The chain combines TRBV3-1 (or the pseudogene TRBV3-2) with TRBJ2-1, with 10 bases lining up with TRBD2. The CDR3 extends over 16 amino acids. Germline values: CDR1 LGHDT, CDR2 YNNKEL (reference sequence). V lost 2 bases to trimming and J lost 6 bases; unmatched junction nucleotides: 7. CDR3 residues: CASSQTLAGGGNEQFF. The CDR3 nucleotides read TGTGCCAGCAGCCAAACGTTAGCGGGAGGAGGCAATGAGCAGTTCTTC.

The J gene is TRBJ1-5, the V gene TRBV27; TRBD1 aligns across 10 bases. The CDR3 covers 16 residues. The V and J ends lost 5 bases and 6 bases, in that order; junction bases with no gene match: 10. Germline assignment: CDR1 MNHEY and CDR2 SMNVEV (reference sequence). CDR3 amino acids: CASSPLGQGDGQPQHF. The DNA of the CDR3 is TGTGCCAGCAGTCCCCTTGGACAGGGGGATGGTCAGCCCCAGCATTTT.